This T cell receptor (beta chain) was sequenced during a study of human T cells and chemical hapten exposure. General study points: Expanded TCRs created a significantly greater count of big CDR3 similarity clusters than controls did. Having alopecia, the donors may differ immunologically from healthy people.

The time point: patch test 2, 6 weeks after DPC sensitization. Treatment given: therapeutic diphenylcyclopropenone sensitization with weekly scalp DPC. Patch tests were applied only after blood draws. As concerns this clonotype: The antigen remains undetermined.

One entry per CDR3 protein results from TCRdb running MiXCR on the RACE reads. The sample has a few hundred thousand distinct CDR3 sequences; about 6.3% are singletons. Trimming took 0 bases from V and 8 from J, leaving 5 bases between them. This CDR3 contains 12 residues. Germline CDR1 SNHLY, CDR2 FYNNEI. V and J are TRBV2 and TRBJ2-1; D unclear. This receptor was taken from a woman aged 18-29 years with alopecia areata. Some clones in this sample may be carry-over from other donors' samples. The material was whole blood, obtained in connection with sensitization to the hapten diphenylcyclopropenone (DPC). The CDR3 is CASSEALDEQFF. Written as DNA, the CDR3 is TGTGCCAGCAGTGAAGCGCTCGATGAGCAGTTCTTC. Using reference TRBV2 and TRBJ2-1 for the parts outside the CDR3, the full variable domain is EPEVTQTPSHQVTQMGQEVILRCVPISNHLYFYWYRQILGQKVEFLVSFYNNEISEKSEIFDDQFSVERPDGSNFTLKIRSTKLEDSAMYFCASSEALDEQFFGPGTRLTVL.